The 11 T cell receptor beta chains listed next were all sequenced from one sample in a study of PD-1 blockade in classical Hodgkin lymphoma. The data were produced by immunoSEQ multiplex PCR, yet TCRdb's version contains in-frame clones alone and is incomplete. The profile shows 35,000 to 50,000 clones, 76% of them singletons. Each patient experienced a relapse that followed autologous stem cell transplantation, and brentuximab vedotin exposure varied. Sample: peripheral blood mononuclear cells (PBMCs), taken at baseline. The receptor set was obtained from a human donor with classical Hodgkin lymphoma.

Points on this clone: Within the sample, other DNA sequences also encode this same CDR3. This rearrangement joins TRBV6-5 to TRBJ1-5; D unclear. CDR1 is MNHEY and CDR2 is SVGAGI in the germline V gene. This CDR3 is 14 amino acids long. Trimming took off 2 bases at V and 4 bases at J, with 9 bases between the two ends. The CDR3 sequence is CASSYMAANQPQHF. DNA of the CDR3: TGTGCCAGCAGTTACATGGCAGCTAATCAGCCCCAGCATTTT.

This clone was seen more than once but under ten times. The chain combines TRBV27 with TRBJ1-2; tentatively, D is TRBD1 (5 bases). Trimming took 4 bases from V and 8 from J, leaving 23 bases between them. The germline V gene has CDR1 MNHEY and CDR2 SMNVEV (reference sequence). The length of the CDR3 is 16 residues. DNA of the CDR3: TGTGCCAGCAGTTCCCTTCCCGGGACGCTTCTATGGGGCTACACCTTC. Amino acids: CASSSLPGTLLWGYTF.

The chain carries TRBV5-4 and TRBJ2-7; weak D call: TRBD2 (6 bases). The CDR3 runs to 13 residues. V was shortened by 3 bases and J by 5 bases, with 12 bases between the two germline ends. Germline lookup yields CDR1 SGHNT and CDR2 YYREEE (reference sequence). The CDR3 DNA is TGTGCCAGCAGCTGGCGGGGAGAGCACGAGCAGTACTTC. Translation: CASSWRGEHEQYF.

The rearrangement uses TRBV28 and TRBJ2-3; D perhaps matches TRBD1 (5 bases). The CDR3 covers 17 residues. V was clipped by 3 bases and J by 2 bases, with 18 bases between them. Looked up from germline, CDR1 is MDHEN and CDR2 is SYDVKM. The CDR3 DNA reads TGTGCCAGCAGTTTTGTCGCGCAGGGCGAGATCACAGATACGCAGTATTTT. Protein sequence: CASSFVAQGEITDTQYF.

This chain links TRBV27 with TRBJ1-1; 9 bases map to TRBD1. Germline V gene lookup returns CDR1 MNHEY and CDR2 SMNVEV (reference sequence). V was pared by 2 bases and J by 5 bases, with 12 bases of the junction left unmatched. The CDR3 is 17 residues long. CDR3 in amino acids: CASSLDRGKSGGTEAFF. The CDR3 nucleotides are TGTGCCAGCAGTTTAGACAGGGGGAAGTCTGGGGGTACTGAAGCTTTCTTT.

The chain recombines TRBV10-3 with TRBJ1-2; D is undetermined. V shed 3 bases and J shed 4 bases, with 9 bases lying between them. CDR1 is ENHRY and CDR2 is SYGVKD in the germline V gene. CDR3 length equals 13 residues. CDR3 sequence reads: CAISEDARYGYTF. The CDR3 bases are TGTGCCATCAGTGAAGACGCCCGCTATGGCTACACCTTC.

This chain connects TRBV27 to TRBJ2-7; no reliable D call. The length of the CDR3 is 12 residues. With 1 base removed from V and 7 bases from J, the gap between germline ends came to 8 bases. Per the germline V gene, CDR1 is MNHEY and CDR2 is SMNVEV (reference sequence). As DNA, the CDR3 is TGTGCCAGCAGTTTATTAGGCACTGAGCAGTACTTC. Amino acid sequence: CASSLLGTEQYF.

The chain combines TRBV7-9 with TRBJ1-1; no reliable D call. The germline V gene has CDR1 SEHNR and CDR2 FQNEAQ (reference sequence). Trimming stripped 4 bases from V and 1 base from J, with 10 bases between. The CDR3 loop spans 14 amino acids. CDR3 bases: TGTGCCAGCAGCTCCGGGTTGAGGAACACTGAAGCTTTCTTT. Its translation: CASSSGLRNTEAFF.

J is TRBJ2-1 and V is TRBV5-1; 15 bases fit TRBD2. The CDR3 length is 17 residues. V shed 1 base and J 9 bases; nucleotides not matched to a gene: 8. CDR1 is SGHRS and CDR2 is YFSETQ in the germline V gene. CDR3 sequence (DNA): TGCGCCAGCAGCTTGATCGGGACTAGCGGGAGGTTGGGTGAGCAGTTCTTC. This codes for CASSLIGTSGRLGEQFF.

V gene TRBV6-5 combines with J gene TRBJ1-2, with D uncertain. This CDR3 region has 13 residues. Germline CDR1 and CDR2: MNHEY and SVGAGI. The V end lost 6 bases, the J end lost 5 bases, and 13 bases lay between the germline ends. As DNA, the CDR3 is TGTGCCAGCAGCCAAAGTGGATCTTATGGCTACACCTTC. The encoded protein is CASSQSGSYGYTF.

This chain links TRBV7-2 with TRBJ2-7, with 11 bases fitting TRBD2. The V segment lost 1 base and the J segment 4 bases; nucleotides outside the gene matches: 6. CDR3 length equals 16 residues. Per germline, CDR1 SGHTA and CDR2 FQGNSA. CDR3 coding DNA: TGTGCCAGCAGCTTAGTGAGTGGGACTAGCGGATACGAGCAGTACTTC. Amino acid sequence: CASSLVSGTSGYEQYF. Combining the CDR3 with reference TRBV7-2 and TRBJ2-7 gives the whole variable domain GAGVSQSPSNKVTEKGKDVELRCDPISGHTALYWYRQSLGQGLEFLIYFQGNSAPDKSGLPSDRFSAERTGGSVSTLTIQRTQQEDSAVYLCASSLVSGTSGYEQYFGPGTRLTVT.